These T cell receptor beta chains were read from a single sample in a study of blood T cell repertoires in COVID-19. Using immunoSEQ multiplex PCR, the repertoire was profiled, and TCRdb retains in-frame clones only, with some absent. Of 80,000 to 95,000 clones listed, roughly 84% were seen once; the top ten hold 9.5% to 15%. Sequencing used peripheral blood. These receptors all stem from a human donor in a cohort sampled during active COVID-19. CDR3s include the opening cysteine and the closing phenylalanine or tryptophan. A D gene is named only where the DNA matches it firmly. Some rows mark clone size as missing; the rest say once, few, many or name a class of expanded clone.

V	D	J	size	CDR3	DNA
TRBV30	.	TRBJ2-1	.	CAGSLRGNEQFF	TGTGCCGGGTCACTCAGGGGAAATGAGCAGTTCTTC
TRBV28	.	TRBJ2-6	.	CASSFRTGANVLTF	TGTGCCAGCAGTTTCAGGACTGGGGCCAACGTCCTGACTTTC
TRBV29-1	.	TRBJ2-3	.	CSVEAGVGHF	TGCAGCGTTGAAGCAGGGGTGGGGCATTTT
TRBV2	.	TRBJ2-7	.	CASSILSTGSGYEQYF	TGTGCCAGCTCCATCCTAAGTACCGGGTCGGGCTACGAGCAGTACTTC
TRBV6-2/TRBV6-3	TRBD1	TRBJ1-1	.	CASSSLSQGMNTEAFF	TGTGCCAGCAGTTCCCTCTCACAGGGGATGAACACTGAAGCTTTCTTT
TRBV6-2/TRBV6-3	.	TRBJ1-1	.	CASSYSLEAFF	TGTGCCAGCAGTTACAGCCTTGAAGCTTTCTTT
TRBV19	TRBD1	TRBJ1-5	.	CASSWTGGGQPQHF	TGTGCCAGTAGTTGGACAGGGGGGGGTCAGCCCCAGCATTTT
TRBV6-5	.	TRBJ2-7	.	CASSHEGGPYEQYF	TGTGCCAGCAGTCACGAAGGGGGACCCTACGAGCAGTACTTC
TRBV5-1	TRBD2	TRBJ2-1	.	CASSLIRTSGSSYNEQFF	TGCGCCAGCAGCTTGATCCGTACTAGCGGGAGCTCCTACAATGAGCAGTTCTTC
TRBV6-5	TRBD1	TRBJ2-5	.	CASSRTGNTETQYF	TGTGCCAGTTCCAGGACAGGGAATACGGAGACCCAGTACTTC
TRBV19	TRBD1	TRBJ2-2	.	CASSLLGQGVPGELFF	TGTGCCAGCTCCCTCCTGGGACAGGGGGTACCCGGGGAGCTGTTTTTT
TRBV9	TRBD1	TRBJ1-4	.	CASSPDRGRANEKLFF	TGTGCCAGCAGCCCCGACAGGGGGCGGGCTAATGAAAAACTGTTTTTT
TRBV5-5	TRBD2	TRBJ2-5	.	CASSQGALAGVIQETQYF	TGTGCCAGCAGCCAGGGGGCGCTAGCGGGGGTGATCCAAGAGACCCAGTACTTC
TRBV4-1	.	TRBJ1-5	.	CASSQESRGASQPQHF	TGCGCCAGCAGCCAAGAATCTCGGGGGGCGAGTCAGCCCCAGCATTTT
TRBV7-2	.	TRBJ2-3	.	CASSLAHRTDTQYF	TGTGCCAGCAGCTTAGCCCATCGCACAGATACGCAGTATTTT
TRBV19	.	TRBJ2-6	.	CASSISQHRRSGANVLTF	TGTGCCAGTAGTATCTCACAGCACCGGCGTTCTGGGGCCAACGTCCTGACTTTC
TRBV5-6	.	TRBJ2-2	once	CASSFLNTGELFF	TGTGCCAGCAGCTTTCTGAACACCGGGGAGCTGTTTTTT
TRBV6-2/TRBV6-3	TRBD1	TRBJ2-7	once	CASSHDRGSYEQYF	TGTGCCAGCAGTCATGACAGGGGGTCCTACGAGCAGTACTTC
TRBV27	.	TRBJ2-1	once	CASSKGSREQFF	TGTGCCAGCAGCAAGGGGTCCAGGGAGCAGTTCTTC
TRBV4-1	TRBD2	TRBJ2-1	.	CASSRGGDNEQFF	TGCGCCAGCAGCCGGGGAGGGGACAATGAGCAGTTCTTC
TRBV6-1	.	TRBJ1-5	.	CASSEVSRGPQHF	TGTGCCAGCAGTGAGGTTAGCCGAGGGCCCCAGCATTTT
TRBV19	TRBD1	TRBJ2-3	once	CASSIRSGTGGTDTQYF	TGTGCCAGTAGTATTCGATCCGGGACAGGGGGCACAGATACGCAGTATTTT
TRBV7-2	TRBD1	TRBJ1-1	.	CASSLSAGGGEAFF	TGTGCCAGCAGCTTATCCGCAGGGGGCGGTGAAGCTTTCTTT
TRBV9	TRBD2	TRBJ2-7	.	CASSAMGLAGGEQYF	TGTGCCAGCAGCGCGATGGGACTAGCGGGAGGGGAGCAGTACTTC
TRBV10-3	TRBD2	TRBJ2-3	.	CAISRLAGFTDTQYF	TGTGCCATCAGCAGACTAGCGGGCTTCACAGATACGCAGTATTTT
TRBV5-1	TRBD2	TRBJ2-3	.	CASQRGPSTDTQYF	TGCGCCAGTCAGCGGGGGCCCAGCACAGATACGCAGTATTTT
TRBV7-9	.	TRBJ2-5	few	CASTPGSANQETQYF	TGTGCCAGCACTCCCGGGTCAGCTAACCAAGAGACCCAGTACTTC
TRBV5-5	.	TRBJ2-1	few	CASSLGGSSYNEQFF	TGTGCCAGCAGCTTGGGAGGGTCCAGTTACAATGAGCAGTTCTTC
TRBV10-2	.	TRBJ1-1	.	CASTAGGTEAFF	TGCGCCAGCACGGCCGGGGGCACTGAAGCTTTCTTT
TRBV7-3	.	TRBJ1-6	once	CASSLMPGHRPLHF	TGTGCCAGCAGCTTAATGCCGGGACACCGACCCCTCCACTTT
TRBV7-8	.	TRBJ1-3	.	CASTFRGSGNTIYF	TGTGCCAGCACTTTCAGGGGCTCTGGAAACACCATATATTTT
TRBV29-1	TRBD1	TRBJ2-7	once	CSARTRDRGSIYEQYF	TGCAGCGCCCGGACCCGGGACAGGGGATCAATCTACGAGCAGTACTTC
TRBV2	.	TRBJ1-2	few	CASSPNPRDGRNYGYTF	TGTGCCAGCAGCCCTAACCCCCGGGACGGGAGGAACTATGGCTACACCTTC
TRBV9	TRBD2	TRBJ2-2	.	CASSALAGVGTGELFF	TGTGCCAGCAGCGCCTTAGCGGGAGTAGGAACCGGGGAGCTGTTTTTT
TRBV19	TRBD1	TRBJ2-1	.	CATGRTGNNEQFF	TGTGCCACCGGCCGGACAGGGAATAATGAGCAGTTCTTC
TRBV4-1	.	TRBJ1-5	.	CASSQMYYGGVVQPQHF	TGCGCCAGCAGCCAAATGTATTATGGGGGGGTAGTTCAGCCCCAGCATTTT
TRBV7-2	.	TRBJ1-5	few	CASSLAWYGGQPQHF	TGTGCCAGCAGCTTAGCGTGGTATGGCGGTCAGCCCCAGCATTTT
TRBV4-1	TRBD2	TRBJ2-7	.	CASSQLLAGEEQYF	TGCGCCAGCAGCCAATTACTAGCGGGAGAGGAGCAGTACTTC
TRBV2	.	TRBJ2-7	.	CASRTSYEQYF	TGTGCCAGCAGGACTTCCTACGAGCAGTACTTC
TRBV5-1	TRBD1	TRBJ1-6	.	CASSLAQGDHSPLHF	TGCGCCAGCAGCTTGGCTCAGGGGGATCATTCACCCCTCCACTTT
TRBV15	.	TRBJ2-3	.	CATSRDLAPDTQYF	TGTGCCACCAGCAGAGATTTAGCCCCAGATACGCAGTATTTT
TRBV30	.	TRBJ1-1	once	CAWSTPRVDTAAAFF	TGTGCCTGGAGTACTCCCCGGGTGGATACCGCAGCAGCTTTCTTT
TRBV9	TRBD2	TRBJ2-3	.	CASSPSGRLADTQYF	TGTGCCAGCAGCCCTAGCGGGAGATTGGCAGATACGCAGTATTTT
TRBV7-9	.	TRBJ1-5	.	CASSLGSVSNQPQHF	TGTGCCAGCAGCTTAGGTTCAGTTAGCAATCAGCCCCAGCATTTT
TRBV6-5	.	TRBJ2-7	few	CASSYRRGHEQYF	TGTGCCAGCAGTTACCGCAGGGGCCACGAGCAGTACTTC
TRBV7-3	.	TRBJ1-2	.	CASSPFPDYGYTF	TGTGCCAGCAGCCCCTTCCCGGACTATGGCTACACCTTC
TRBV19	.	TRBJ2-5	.	CATGRNNGQETQYF	TGTGCCACTGGGAGAAACAATGGACAAGAGACCCAGTACTTC
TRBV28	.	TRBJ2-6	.	CASSSVGRVSSGANVLTF	TGTGCCAGCAGTTCGGTGGGCAGGGTCAGCTCTGGGGCCAACGTCCTGACTTTC
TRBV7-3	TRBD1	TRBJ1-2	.	CASSNSRGNGYTF	TGTGCCAGCAGCAATAGCAGGGGGAATGGCTACACCTTC
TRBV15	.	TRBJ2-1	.	CATGRGAYNEQFF	TGTGCCACGGGGCGTGGGGCCTACAATGAGCAGTTCTTC
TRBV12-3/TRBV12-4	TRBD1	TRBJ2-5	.	CASSLDGTVGNF	TGTGCCAGCAGTTTGGACGGGACAGTCGGGAACTTC
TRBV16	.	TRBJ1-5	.	CASSPRGGNQPQHF	TGTGCCAGCAGCCCCAGGGGTGGGAATCAGCCCCAGCATTTT
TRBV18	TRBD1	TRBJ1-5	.	CASSEKRTGDSNNQPQHF	TGTGCCAGCTCCGAAAAGCGGACAGGGGATAGTAACAATCAGCCCCAGCATTTT